Below, 11 T cell receptor beta chains from the same sample are listed, as sequenced in a study of blood T cell repertoires in COVID-19. Clones were read by immunoSEQ multiplex PCR, and TCRdb kept only the in-frame ones, dropping some. The data show about 33,000 clones, over 75% seen once. The source material was peripheral blood. The receptors were gathered from a human donor in a cohort sampled during active COVID-19.

V and J are TRBV21-1 and TRBJ2-4; TRBD2, the table's D call, was not compared with the DNA. TRBV21-1 is deemed a pseudogene. The CDR3 spans 14 residues. CDR3 bases: TGTGCCAGCCGGGAGGTCCTAGCCAAAAACATTCAGTACTTC. Its protein is CASREVLAKNIQYF.

The chain employs TRBV4-2 and TRBJ2-3, with 8 bases that match TRBD1. In germline, CDR1 is LGHNA, CDR2 YNFKEQ. Trimming took 3 bases from V and 1 from J; bases not matched to a gene: 3. The CDR3 runs 15 residues. CDR3 DNA: TGTGCCAGCAGCCACAAGACAGGGGGCACAGATACGCAGTATTTT. Translated: CASSHKTGGTDTQYF.

The chain couples TRBV4-1 to TRBJ1-1, with D hard to call. Germline V gene sequence: CDR1 MGHRA, CDR2 YSYEKL. The CDR3 runs to 15 residues. Trimming stripped 0 bases from V and 5 bases from J, with 13 bases between. This CDR3 is CASSQDGSWRTEAFF. In nucleotides, the CDR3 is TGCGCCAGCAGCCAAGATGGCAGCTGGCGGACTGAAGCTTTCTTT.

The chain employs TRBV6-6 and TRBJ2-7; 11 nucleotides agree with TRBD1. The CDR3 consists of 15 residues. The germline gives CDR1 MNHNY, CDR2 SVGAGI (reference sequence). With 0 bases clipped from V and 7 bases from J, the junction kept 5 bases outside the gene matches. The CDR3 reads CASSYSGQGALEQYF. The CDR3 DNA is TGTGCCAGCAGTTACTCCGGACAGGGGGCGTTGGAGCAGTACTTC.

J is TRBJ2-3 and V is TRBV11-2; 9 positions agree with TRBD1. The ends lost 5 bases at V and 3 bases at J; junction bases unmatched: 12. The CDR3 covers 17 residues. Germline V gives CDR1 SGHAT, CDR2 FQNNGV. The CDR3 region has the DNA TGTGCCAGCAGCGGTCCGGGACAGGGCCCAGGGACAGATACGCAGTATTTT. It yields the protein CASSGPGQGPGTDTQYF.

The chain has TRBV2 and TRBJ1-5, with 7 nucleotides matching TRBD1. Germline loops: CDR1 SNHLY, CDR2 FYNNEI. The CDR3 totals 15 residues. The V and J ends lost 5 bases and 4 bases, in that order; junction bases with no gene match: 8. This CDR3 reads CASSTGTAFNQPQHF. The CDR3 coding sequence is TGTGCCAGCAGTACCGGGACAGCCTTTAATCAGCCCCAGCATTTT.

The V call is TRBV11-2, the J call TRBJ2-1; D remains unclear. V was trimmed by 3 bases and J by 9 bases, leaving 18 bases between them. Per germline, CDR1 SGHAT and CDR2 FQNNGV. CDR3 length: 15 amino acids. CDR3 amino acids: CASSFAGRQHSEQFF. The DNA for the CDR3 is TGTGCCAGCAGCTTTGCCGGTCGCCAACACAGTGAGCAGTTCTTC.

The chain links TRBV27 to TRBJ1-6; 7 nucleotides line up with TRBD1. Germline lookup yields CDR1 MNHEY and CDR2 SMNVEV (reference sequence). The CDR3 is 14 residues long. After removal of 5 bases from V and 9 bases from J, the junction contained 7 bases not matched to a gene. The CDR3 spells CASSMTGLGSPLHF. In DNA, the CDR3 is TGTGCCAGCAGTATGACAGGGTTGGGTTCACCCCTCCACTTT.

V and J are TRBV5-1 and TRBJ2-5; TRBD2 matches 13 bases. CDR1 and CDR2 (germline): SGHRS, YFSETQ. Losses at the gene ends were 4 bases for V and 2 bases for J; bases not matched to a gene: 5. The CDR3 spans 16 residues. This CDR3 reads CASSHRLAGGQETQYF. In DNA form, the CDR3 reads TGCGCCAGCAGCCACAGACTAGCGGGGGGACAAGAGACCCAGTACTTC.

The V and J genes are TRBV6-5 and TRBJ1-2; 7 bases map to TRBD1. After removal of 4 bases from V and 2 bases from J, the junction contained 4 bases not matched to a gene. CDR3 length: 14 residues. Germline CDR1 is MNHEY and CDR2 is SVGAGI. CDR3 protein: CASSWRQGNYGYTF. CDR3 nucleotides: TGTGCCAGCAGTTGGCGACAGGGCAACTATGGCTACACCTTC.

The gene calls are TRBV18 and TRBJ2-5; 11 nucleotides match TRBD1. Germline CDR1 reads KGHSH; CDR2 reads LQKENI. The CDR3 totals 15 residues. V lost 4 bases to trimming and J lost 4 bases; unmatched junction nucleotides: 5. The CDR3 bases are TGTGCCAGCTCACTGGACAGGGGGCGGTCAGAGACCCAGTACTTC. Its translation is CASSLDRGRSETQYF.